Below, 20 T cell receptor beta chains from the same sample are listed, as sequenced in a study of technical replicates of blood from several donors. Assay used: immunoSEQ multiplex PCR; TCRdb lists only in-frame clones, some missing. The repertoire holds about 80,000 clones, with 95% to 99% as singletons. Sequenced: T cells isolated from PBMCs. These receptors were obtained from a human donor in good health.

The V gene is TRBV7-3, the J gene TRBJ2-1; TRBD2 matches 10 bases. The CDR3 runs to 15 residues. Germline-derived CDR1 and CDR2 are SGHTA and FQGTGA. With 6 bases clipped from V and 9 bases from J, the junction kept 11 bases outside the gene matches. CDR3 residues: CASRIGGTSAVEQFF. The CDR3 bases are TGTGCCAGCAGGATTGGAGGGACTAGCGCGGTTGAGCAGTTCTTC.

The table lists this clone with a count of one. The rearrangement links TRBV7-9 to TRBJ2-1, with D tentatively TRBD1 (6 bases). Germline-derived CDR1 and CDR2 are SEHNR and FQNEAQ (reference sequence). CDR3 length: 14 residues. V shed 2 bases and J shed 6 bases, with 11 bases lying between them. This CDR3 is CASSLSAGANEQFF. For the CDR3, the DNA is TGTGCCAGCAGCTTATCGGCAGGGGCCAATGAGCAGTTCTTC.

The chain employs TRBV27 and TRBJ2-7; 7 bases fit TRBD1. V shed 0 bases and J 0 bases; nucleotides not matched to a gene: 5. This CDR3 spans 16 amino acids. The germline V gene has CDR1 MNHEY and CDR2 SMNVEV (reference sequence). CDR3 sequence (DNA): TGTGCCAGCAGTTTATCGAGGGGGCCACTCTCCTACGAGCAGTACTTC. Amino acid sequence: CASSLSRGPLSYEQYF.

The chain recombines TRBV5-4 with TRBJ2-5; 13 bases fit TRBD2. Trimming took 9 bases from V and 0 from J; bases not matched to a gene: 14. CDR3 size: 18 residues. The germline gives CDR1 SGHNT, CDR2 YYREEE (reference sequence). CDR3 DNA: TGTGCCATTACGCCGGGACTAGCGGGACCTACCTACCAAGAGACCCAGTACTTC. Translating gives CAITPGLAGPTYQETQYF.

The CDR3 is CASSRLPGELFF. Written as DNA, the CDR3 is TGTGCCAGCAGCCGACTACCCGGGGAGCTGTTTTTT. The chain recombines TRBV6-5 with TRBJ2-2, with a possible D match to TRBD2 (5 bases). V was shortened by 6 bases and J by 6 bases, with 8 bases between the two germline ends. The V gene's germline CDR1 is MNHEY and CDR2 SVGAGI. The CDR3 contains 12 residues.

Only one count was recorded for this clone. The chain carries TRBV6-5 and TRBJ2-7; D possibly corresponds to TRBD2 (6 bases). The ends were cut back, 2 bases at V and 2 bases at J, with 10 bases in the middle. Germline assignment: CDR1 MNHEY and CDR2 SVGAGI. The length of the CDR3 is 14 residues. The CDR3 bases are TGTGCCAGCAGTTACCTGGGACTTACCTACGAGCAGTACTTC. Protein sequence: CASSYLGLTYEQYF.

The rearrangement links TRBV19 to TRBJ1-5, with a possible D match to TRBD1 (5 bases). This CDR3 has 17 residues. Germline values: CDR1 LNHDA, CDR2 SQIVND (reference sequence). With 4 bases removed from V and 2 bases from J, the gap between germline ends came to 18 bases. The CDR3 coding sequence is TGTGCCAGTAGTAATTTAGGTGTCGGGGGGGGCAATCAGCCCCAGCATTTT. Its translation is CASSNLGVGGGNQPQHF.

The V and J genes are TRBV4-1 and TRBJ1-2; 7 bases agree with TRBD1. Germline lookup yields CDR1 MGHRA and CDR2 YSYEKL. Losses at the gene ends were 5 bases for V and 4 bases for J; bases not matched to a gene: 10. The CDR3 is 15 amino acids. This CDR3 reads CASSRDSTKSYGYTF. The CDR3 DNA sequence: TGCGCCAGCAGCAGGGACAGCACGAAATCCTATGGCTACACCTTC.

The rearrangement joins TRBV7-3 to TRBJ2-3; 8 positions match TRBD1. The CDR3 extends over 16 amino acids. Trimming took 5 bases from V and 1 from J; bases not matched to a gene: 8. The V gene's germline CDR1 is SGHTA and CDR2 FQGTGA. The CDR3 sequence: CASSEHRGRGTDTQYF. The CDR3 region has the DNA TGTGCCAGCAGCGAACACAGGGGGAGAGGCACAGATACGCAGTATTTT.

The chain recombines TRBV18 with TRBJ1-5; 9 bases match TRBD1. Germline assignment: CDR1 KGHSH and CDR2 LQKENI. V lost 1 base, J lost 6 bases, and 13 bases stayed unmatched. This CDR3 region has 18 residues. CDR3 sequence (DNA): TGTGCCAGCTCACCACTAAGGCGACAGGGGGTTATTTTTCAGCCCCAGCATTTT. Amino acid sequence: CASSPLRRQGVIFQPQHF.

The V call is TRBV5-1, the J call TRBJ2-7, with 13 bases aligning to TRBD2. This CDR3 has 17 residues. The trim removed 0 bases at V and 5 bases at J, leaving 8 bases unmatched. Per germline, CDR1 SGHRS and CDR2 YFSETQ. The CDR3 region has the DNA TGCGCCAGCAGCTTGGCACTGACTAGCGGGAGGAAAGACGAGCAGTACTTC. Its protein is CASSLALTSGRKDEQYF.

J is TRBJ2-1 and V is TRBV6-1; 9 bases agree with TRBD2. J lost 12 bases, V lost 3 bases, and 9 bases had no gene match. CDR1 is MNHNS, CDR2 SASEGT, per germline. The CDR3 consists of 14 residues. CDR3 bases: TGTGCCAGCAGTGACTTCGAGGCGGGAGGGCCGCAGTTCTTC. Translated: CASSDFEAGGPQFF.

The rearrangement uses TRBV7-2 and TRBJ2-7; possible D gene TRBD2, 6 bases. The germline V gene encodes CDR1 SGHTA and CDR2 FQGNSA. V lost 6 bases to trimming and J lost 0 bases, with 12 bases between them. This CDR3 region has 14 residues. CDR3 sequence (DNA): TGTGCCAGCAGATTTAGCGGAAGCTCCTACGAGCAGTACTTC. The encoded protein is CASRFSGSSYEQYF. Full variable domain (remainder filled in from reference TRBV7-2 and TRBJ2-7): GAGVSQSPSNKVTEKGKDVELRCDPISGHTALYWYRQSLGQGLEFLIYFQGNSAPDKSGLPSDRFSAERTGGSVSTLTIQRTQQEDSAVYLCASRFSGSSYEQYFGPGTRLTVT.

This chain connects TRBV7-2 to TRBJ2-7, with D perhaps matching TRBD2 (6 bases). The CDR3 covers 12 residues. Germline CDR1 and CDR2: SGHTA and FQGNSA. Trimming removed 5 bases from V and 5 bases from J, with 10 bases in between. This CDR3 reads CASSGTGNEQYF. CDR3 DNA sequence: TGTGCCAGCAGCGGGACTGGGAACGAGCAGTACTTC.

The J gene is TRBJ1-5, the V gene TRBV6-1; D is possibly TRBD1 (6 bases). V lost 6 bases and J lost 1, with 10 bases in between. Germline CDR1 reads MNHNS; CDR2 reads SASEGT. CDR3 size: 14 residues. The CDR3 loop is CASSQGLSNQPQHF. The CDR3 DNA is TGTGCCAGCAGCCAGGGGTTAAGCAATCAGCCCCAGCATTTT.

This chain uses TRBV5-1 with TRBJ2-7; TRBD2 aligns across 10 bases. The J segment lost 5 bases and the V segment lost 4 bases, leaving 9 bases of the junction unmatched. CDR3 length: 15 amino acids. CDR1 is SGHRS and CDR2 is YFSETQ in the germline V gene. CDR3 nucleotides: TGCGCCAGCAGCATCTACTCCGGGACTAGCGACGAGCAGTACTTC. As protein: CASSIYSGTSDEQYF.

This chain links TRBV11-2 with TRBJ1-2; 8 bases match TRBD1. Germline V gives CDR1 SGHAT, CDR2 FQNNGV. The J segment lost 7 bases and the V segment lost 8 bases, leaving 6 bases of the junction unmatched. The CDR3 contains 12 residues. The CDR3 sequence: CASRAGGGGYTF. As DNA, the CDR3 is TGTGCCAGCCGAGCAGGGGGCGGTGGCTACACCTTC.

The chain has TRBV7-3 and TRBJ2-2; 8 nucleotides match TRBD1. CDR1 SGHTA and CDR2 FQGTGA come from the germline V gene. CDR3 length equals 15 residues. The junction had 5 bases not matched to a gene; V was cut back by 5 bases and J by 3 bases. As DNA, the CDR3 is TGTGCCAGCAGCCCGGACAGGGTTGACACCGGGGAGCTGTTTTTT. This translates into CASSPDRVDTGELFF.

This sequence joins TRBV7-9 and TRBJ2-5, with D perhaps matching TRBD1 (5 bases). The germline gives CDR1 SEHNR, CDR2 FQNEAQ (reference sequence). V shed 5 bases and J shed 4 bases, with 11 bases lying between them. The length of the CDR3 is 13 residues. CDR3 bases: TGTGCCAGCAGCAGACAGTTCCGAGAGACCCAGTACTTC. Protein sequence: CASSRQFRETQYF.

The chain links TRBV7-9 to TRBJ2-7; TRBD2 matches at 9 bases. Trimming took 5 bases from V and 6 from J; bases not matched to a gene: 17. The germline gives CDR1 SEHNR, CDR2 FQNEAQ (reference sequence). This CDR3 region has 17 residues. The CDR3 protein is CASSPYQANSGRPEQYF. CDR3 DNA sequence: TGTGCCAGCAGCCCGTACCAAGCAAATAGCGGGAGACCCGAGCAGTACTTC. Combining the CDR3 with reference TRBV7-9 and TRBJ2-7 gives the whole variable domain DTGVSQNPRHKITKRGQNVTFRCDPISEHNRLYWYRQTLGQGPEFLTYFQNEAQLEKSRLLSDRFSAERPKGSFSTLEIQRTEQGDSAMYLCASSPYQANSGRPEQYFGPGTRLTVT.